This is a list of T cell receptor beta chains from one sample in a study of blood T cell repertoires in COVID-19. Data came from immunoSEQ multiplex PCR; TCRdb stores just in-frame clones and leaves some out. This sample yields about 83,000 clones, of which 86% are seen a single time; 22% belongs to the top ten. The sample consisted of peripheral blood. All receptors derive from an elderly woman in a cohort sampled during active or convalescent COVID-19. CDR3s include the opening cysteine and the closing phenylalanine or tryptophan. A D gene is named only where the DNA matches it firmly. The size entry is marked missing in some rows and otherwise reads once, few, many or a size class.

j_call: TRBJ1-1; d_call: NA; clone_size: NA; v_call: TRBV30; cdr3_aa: CAWSVQGLSRVNTEAFF; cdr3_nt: TGTGCCTGGAGTGTACAGGGCCTTAGTCGAGTGAACACTGAAGCTTTCTTT
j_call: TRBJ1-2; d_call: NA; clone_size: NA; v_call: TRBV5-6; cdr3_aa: CASSLVLDNPNYGYTF; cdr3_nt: TGTGCCAGCAGCTTGGTCTTGGACAACCCAAACTATGGCTACACCTTC
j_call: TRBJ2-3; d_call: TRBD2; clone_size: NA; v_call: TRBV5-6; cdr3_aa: CASSLLFRLAGGRTDTQYF; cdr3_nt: TGTGCCAGCAGCTTGCTCTTCCGACTAGCGGGAGGTCGCACAGATACGCAGTATTTT
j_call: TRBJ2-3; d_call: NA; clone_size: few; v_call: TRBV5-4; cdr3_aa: CASSLGGSGLTDTQYF; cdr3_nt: TGTGCCAGCAGCTTGGGCGGGTCGGGACTCACAGATACGCAGTATTTT
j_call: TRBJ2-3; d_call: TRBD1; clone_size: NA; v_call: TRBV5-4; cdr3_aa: CASSTRQGSDTQYF; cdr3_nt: TGTGCCAGCAGCACCCGACAGGGGTCAGATACGCAGTATTTT
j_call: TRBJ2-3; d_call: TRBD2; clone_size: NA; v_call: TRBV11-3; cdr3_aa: CASSRGGATDTQYF; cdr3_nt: TGTGCCAGCAGTCGCGGGGGTGCCACAGATACGCAGTATTTT
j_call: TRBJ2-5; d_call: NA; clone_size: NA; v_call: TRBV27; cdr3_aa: CASSDSGDQETQYF; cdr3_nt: TGTGCCAGCAGCGATTCAGGGGACCAAGAGACCCAGTACTTC
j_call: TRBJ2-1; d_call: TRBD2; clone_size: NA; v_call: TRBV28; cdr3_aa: CAISGTSGNNEQFF; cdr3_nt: TGTGCCATTTCCGGGACTAGCGGAAACAATGAGCAGTTCTTC
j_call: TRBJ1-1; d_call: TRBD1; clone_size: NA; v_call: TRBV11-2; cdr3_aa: CASSVGQGAGAFF; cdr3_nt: TGTGCCAGCAGCGTCGGACAGGGGGCTGGGGCTTTCTTT
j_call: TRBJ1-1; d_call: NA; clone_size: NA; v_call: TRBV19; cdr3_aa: CASSIRQDHEAFF; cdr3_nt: TGTGCCAGTAGTATCCGGCAGGATCATGAAGCTTTCTTT
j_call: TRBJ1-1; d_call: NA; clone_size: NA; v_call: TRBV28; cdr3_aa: CASSPSTGPHTEAFF; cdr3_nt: TGTGCCAGCAGCCCTTCGACAGGTCCTCACACTGAAGCTTTCTTT